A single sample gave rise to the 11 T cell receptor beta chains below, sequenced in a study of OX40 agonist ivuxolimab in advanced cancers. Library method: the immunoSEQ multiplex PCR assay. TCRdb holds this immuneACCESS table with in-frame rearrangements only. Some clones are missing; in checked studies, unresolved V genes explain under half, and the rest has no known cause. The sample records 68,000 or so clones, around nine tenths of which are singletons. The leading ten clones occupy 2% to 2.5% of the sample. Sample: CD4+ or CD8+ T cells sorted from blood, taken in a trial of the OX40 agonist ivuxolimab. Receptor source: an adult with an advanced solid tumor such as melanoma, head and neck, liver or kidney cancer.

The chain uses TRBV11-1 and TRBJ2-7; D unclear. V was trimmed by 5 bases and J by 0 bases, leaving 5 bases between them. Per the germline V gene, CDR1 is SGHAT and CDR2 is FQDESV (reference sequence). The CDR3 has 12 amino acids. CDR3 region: CASSRSSYEQYF. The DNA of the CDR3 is TGTGCCAGCAGCCGAAGCTCCTACGAGCAGTACTTC.

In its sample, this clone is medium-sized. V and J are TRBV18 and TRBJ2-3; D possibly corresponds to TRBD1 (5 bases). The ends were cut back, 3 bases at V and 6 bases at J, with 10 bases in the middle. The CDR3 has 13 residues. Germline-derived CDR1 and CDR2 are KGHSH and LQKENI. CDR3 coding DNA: TGTGCCAGCTCACCGACATCAGGGGATACGCAGTATTTT. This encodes CASSPTSGDTQYF.

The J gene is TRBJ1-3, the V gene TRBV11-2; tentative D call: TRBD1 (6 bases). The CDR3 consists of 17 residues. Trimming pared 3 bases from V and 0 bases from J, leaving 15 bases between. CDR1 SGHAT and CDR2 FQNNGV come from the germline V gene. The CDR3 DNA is TGTGCCAGCAGCTTGGGGGGCAGCCTTTACTCTGGAAACACCATATATTTT. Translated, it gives CASSLGGSLYSGNTIYF.

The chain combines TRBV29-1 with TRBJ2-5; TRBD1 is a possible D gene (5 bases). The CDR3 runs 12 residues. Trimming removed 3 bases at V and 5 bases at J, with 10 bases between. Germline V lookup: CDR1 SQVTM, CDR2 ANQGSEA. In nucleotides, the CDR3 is TGCAGCGTTGAGCAGGGTGGGGAGACCCAGTACTTC. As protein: CSVEQGGETQYF.

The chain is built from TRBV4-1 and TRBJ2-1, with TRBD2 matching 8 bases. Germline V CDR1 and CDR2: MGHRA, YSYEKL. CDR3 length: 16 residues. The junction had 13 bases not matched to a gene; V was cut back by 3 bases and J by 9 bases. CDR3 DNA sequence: TGCGCCAGCAGCCAGAGACGGCAGCGGGAGAAAGGTGAGCAGTTCTTC. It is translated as CASSQRRQREKGEQFF.

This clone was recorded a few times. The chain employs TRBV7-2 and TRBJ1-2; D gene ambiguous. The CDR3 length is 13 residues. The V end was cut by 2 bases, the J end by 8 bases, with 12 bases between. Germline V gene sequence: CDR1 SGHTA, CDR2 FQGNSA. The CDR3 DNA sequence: TGTGCCAGCAGCTTACTTTCCTCGGGAGGCTACACCTTC. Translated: CASSLLSSGGYTF.

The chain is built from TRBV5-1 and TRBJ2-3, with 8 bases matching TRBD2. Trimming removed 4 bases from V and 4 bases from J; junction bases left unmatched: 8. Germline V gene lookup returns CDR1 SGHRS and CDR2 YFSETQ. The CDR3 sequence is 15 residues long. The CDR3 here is CASSPGGVPSDTQYF. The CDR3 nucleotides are TGCGCCAGCAGCCCGGGGGGGGTGCCTTCAGATACGCAGTATTTT. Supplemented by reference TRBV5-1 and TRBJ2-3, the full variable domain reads KAGVTQTPRYLIKTRGQQVTLSCSPISGHRSVSWYQQTPGQGLQFLFEYFSETQRNKGNFPGRFSGRQFSNSRSEMNVSTLELGDSALYLCASSPGGVPSDTQYFGPGTRLTVL.

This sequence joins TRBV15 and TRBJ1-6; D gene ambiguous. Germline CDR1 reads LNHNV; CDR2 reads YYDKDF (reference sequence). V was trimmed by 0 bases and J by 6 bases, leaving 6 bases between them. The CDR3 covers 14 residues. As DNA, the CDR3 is TGTGCCACCAGCAGAGATTACAGTAATTCACCCCTCCACTTT. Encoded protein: CATSRDYSNSPLHF.

The CDR3 region has the DNA TGTGCCAGCCGCACCAACTATGGCTACACCTTC. Amino acids: CASRTNYGYTF. This sequence joins TRBV6-6 and TRBJ1-2; D gene uncertain. This CDR3 spans 11 amino acids. The V end was cut by 8 bases, the J end by 2 bases, with 6 bases between. CDR1 and CDR2 from the germline V gene are MNHNY and SVGAGI (reference sequence).

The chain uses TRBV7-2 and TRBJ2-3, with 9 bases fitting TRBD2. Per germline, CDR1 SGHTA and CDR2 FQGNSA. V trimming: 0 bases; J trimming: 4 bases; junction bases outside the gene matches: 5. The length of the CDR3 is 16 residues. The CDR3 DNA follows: TGTGCCAGCAGCTTAGCGTGGCGGGGGGGGGCAGATACGCAGTATTTT. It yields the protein CASSLAWRGGADTQYF.

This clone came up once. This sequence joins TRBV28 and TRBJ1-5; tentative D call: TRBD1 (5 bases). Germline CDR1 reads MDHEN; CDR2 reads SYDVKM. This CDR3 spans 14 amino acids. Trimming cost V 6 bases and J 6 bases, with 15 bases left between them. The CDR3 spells CASSPSRGIQPQHF. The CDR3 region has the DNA TGTGCCAGCAGCCCTTCACGGGGGATTCAGCCCCAGCATTTT. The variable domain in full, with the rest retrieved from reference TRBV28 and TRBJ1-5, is DVKVTQSSRYLVKRTGEKVFLECVQDMDHENMFWYRQDPGLGLRLIYFSYDVKMKEKGDIPEGYSVSREKKERFSLILESASTNQTSMYLCASSPSRGIQPQHFGDGTRLSIL.